This T cell receptor (beta chain) was sequenced during a study of metastatic and nonmetastatic thyroid tumors (dated by TCRdb to between 2020 and 2021). At the level of the whole study: The researchers compared repertoires between peripheral blood samples and tumor or nodule tissue samples from patients with malignant or benign thyroid disease. What the study reported, not specific to this receptor: In both blood and tumor samples, malignant tumors were reported to have significantly higher TCR beta diversity than benign nodules.

V is clipped by 2 bases and J by 1 base, and the sequence between their germline boundaries is 8 bases long. From its cysteine to its phenylalanine, the CDR3 spans 14 amino acids. Only the CDR3 region is kept as DNA, spanning 42 bases read in frame from base 1. The CDR1 and CDR2 encoded by the germline V gene (reference sequence) are MNHNY and SVGAGI. None of the patients had been given any treatment before thyroid surgery. Patient clinical samples collected from about 2012 to 2018 were retrospectively analysed using T-cell receptor beta sequencing. Library preparation used PCR. Sequencing instrument: Illumina HiSeq 4000. High-throughput sequencing was used to profile the TCR beta-chain CDR3 region of every patient. In the original analysis: CDR3 differences across clinicopathological groups were used to build a classifier for discriminating distant-metastatic papillary thyroid cancer patients. The Shannon index was used to measure repertoire diversity, and the Morisita-Horn index was used to measure how similar tumor and blood repertoires were. The public reads were quality trimmed at Q25 with fastp and then assembled into clones with MiXCR by TCRdb, keeping productive beta chains. V and J calls and clone size were set by TCRdb, not the authors. Recorded for this sample are about 16,000 clones; 25% of them occurred a single time. Roughly 11% of the sample belongs to the ten largest clones.

This clone was counted at least ten times. The clone's antigen remains unknown. There are no base qualities to consult, and no much larger clone falls within one base. The chain is assembled from TRBV6-6 and TRBJ1-1; the D segment cannot be called with confidence. The specimen was blood. This TCR came from a male donor with papillary thyroid cancer or a benign thyroid nodule (not recorded which). Some clones in this sample may be carry-over from other donors' samples. This receptor has the CDR3 CASSYKIWNTEAFF. The bases read TGTGCCAGCAGTTACAAGATCTGGAACACTGAAGCTTTCTTT.